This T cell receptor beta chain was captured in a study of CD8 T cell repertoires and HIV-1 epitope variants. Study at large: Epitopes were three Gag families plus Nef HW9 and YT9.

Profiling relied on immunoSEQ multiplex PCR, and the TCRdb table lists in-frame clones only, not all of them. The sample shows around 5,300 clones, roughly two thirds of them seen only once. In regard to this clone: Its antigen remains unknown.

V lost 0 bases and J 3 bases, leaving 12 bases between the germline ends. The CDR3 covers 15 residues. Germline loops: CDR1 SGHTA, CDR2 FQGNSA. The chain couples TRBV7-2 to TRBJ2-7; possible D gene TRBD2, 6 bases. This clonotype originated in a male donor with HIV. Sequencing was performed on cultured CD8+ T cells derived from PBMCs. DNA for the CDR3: TGTGCCAGCAGCTTAGCGGGGGTAGCGGACTACGAGCAGTACTTC. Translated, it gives CASSLAGVADYEQYF.